The 8 T cell receptor beta chains in this list originate from one sample, sequenced in a study of vaccination and CD4 T cells after COVID-19. The sample's treatment: roughly 10-day PBMC culture with coronavirus spike peptide pools or control peptides (ViraFEST assay). Sequenced with the Oncomine TCR Beta short-read assay was DNA taken from cultured CD4+ T cells. Via MiXCR, TCRdb re-called the PCR reads, giving one row per CDR3 protein. The sample lists around 15,000 distinct CDR3 sequences; about 72% were seen once. Which antigens these TCRs recognize remains unknown. Sequencing used CD4+ T cells from blood, cultured in vitro. The source of these receptors is a human donor who had recovered from COVID-19.

Only a few counts were recorded for this clonotype. The chain uses TRBV24-1 and TRBJ1-1; tentatively, D is TRBD1 (6 bases). The V end was cut by 6 bases, the J end by 1 base, with 14 bases between. This CDR3 is built from 15 residues. Germline lookup yields CDR1 KGHDR and CDR2 SFDVKD. Written as DNA, the CDR3 is TGTGCCACCAGTAGCCTTCTCAGGGGGAACACTGAAGCTTTCTTT. Protein sequence: CATSSLLRGNTEAFF.

The CDR3 DNA is TGTGCCACCAACGGGACAGGGAGCGATCAGCCCCAGCATTTT. It yields the protein CATNGTGSDQPQHF. The chain has TRBV24-1 and TRBJ1-5; TRBD1 matches 9 bases. The CDR3 spans 14 residues. Germline lookup yields CDR1 KGHDR and CDR2 SFDVKD. Trimming at V came to 8 bases and at J to 5 bases, leaving 6 bases not matched to a gene.

The chain is built from TRBV19 and TRBJ1-2, with D possibly TRBD1 on 5 matching bases. Germline V gene data show CDR1 as LNHDA and CDR2 as SQIVND (reference sequence). This CDR3 spans 15 amino acids. Trimming left V 0 bases short and J 0 bases short, with 8 bases between. The CDR3 nucleotides read TGTGCCAGTAGTATAGAAGGGGCAACTAACTATGGCTACACCTTC. Amino acid sequence: CASSIEGATNYGYTF.

The chain recombines TRBV15 with TRBJ2-7; 12 bases fit TRBD2. Germline V gene lookup returns CDR1 LNHNV and CDR2 YYDKDF (reference sequence). Losses at the gene ends were 3 bases for V and 5 bases for J; bases not matched to a gene: 8. The CDR3 length is 16 residues. CDR3 loop: CATSRVLAGGLHEQYF. The CDR3 DNA follows: TGTGCCACCAGCAGGGTCCTAGCGGGAGGGCTGCACGAGCAGTACTTC.

This clonotype was seen only once. This chain's CDR3 is CASSLRWDTEAFF. Here the CDR3 DNA reads TGTGCCAGCTCACTTCGATGGGACACTGAAGCTTTCTTT. V usage is TRBV18 and J usage is TRBJ1-1, with D unclear. Germline lookup yields CDR1 KGHSH and CDR2 LQKENI. The CDR3 spans 13 residues. V lost 4 bases to trimming and J lost 3 bases, with 9 bases between them.

The rearrangement uses TRBV7-2 and TRBJ2-1; D unresolved. Germline CDR1 SGHTA, CDR2 FQGNSA. The germline V and J ends were trimmed by 0 bases and 8 bases, with 8 bases remaining between them. CDR3 size: 13 residues. CDR3 loop: CASSLALGDEQFF. For the CDR3, the DNA is TGTGCCAGCAGCTTAGCCCTGGGCGATGAGCAGTTCTTC.

Turning to this clonotype: One end of the junction varies from germline; a read error may be responsible. The chain couples TRBV20-1 to TRBJ2-7; 7 positions match TRBD2. Germline-derived CDR1 and CDR2 are DFQATT and SNEGSKA (reference sequence). The CDR3 runs to 10 residues. CDR3 in DNA: TGCAGTGCTAGAGATGCAAGGGGAGGGTTC. Translation: CSARDARGGF.

The chain joins TRBV19 to TRBJ1-2, with unresolved D. The germline V and J ends were trimmed by 7 bases and 2 bases, with 11 bases remaining between them. Looked up from germline, CDR1 is LNHDA and CDR2 is SQIVND (reference sequence). The CDR3 spans 13 residues. The CDR3: CASITDGNYGYTF. The CDR3 DNA follows: TGTGCCAGTATAACCGACGGCAACTATGGCTACACCTTC.